The present TCR beta chain was sequenced within a study of graft-versus-host responses after intestinal transplantation (dated by TCRdb to about 2021). About the investigation overall: Recipients received multivisceral, liver-intestinal, or isolated intestinal transplants. All recipients received anti-thymocyte globulin induction followed by maintenance tacrolimus and steroids for approximately 3 years. After intestinal transplantation, graft-versus-host and host-versus-graft alloreactive T cell clones were followed in the graft, circulation and bone marrow using bulk TCR-beta CDR3 sequencing. To identify alloreactive clones, pre-transplant mixed lymphocyte reaction products were sequenced and compared with unstimulated pre-transplant donor and recipient T cells. A cohort of about 25 intestinal transplant recipients, including one retransplant, was enrolled, and 3 patients lacking pretransplant specimens were excluded. Donor T cell macrochimerism was defined as a peak of at least 4% donor T cells among recipient peripheral blood mononuclear cells. Samples from a few later patients were sequenced in-house on an Illumina MiSeq with MiXCR processing rather than by the commercial service.

Library construction relied on the immunoSEQ multiplex PCR assay. For most patients, genomic DNA was isolated with the Qiagen DNeasy Blood and Tissue Kit and sent frozen to Adaptive Biotechnologies for TCR sequencing. High-throughput TCR-beta CDR3 sequencing of genomic DNA from most patients was performed by Adaptive Biotechnologies. The paper's data handling went like this. TCR sequencing data for roughly 18 patients were retrieved from Adaptive's ImmunoSEQ software; a few other patients were processed with MiXCR and VDJtools. To correct CD4 versus CD8 sorting errors, sequences present in both subsets at a frequency ratio below 5:1 were removed. CDR3 nucleotide sequences shared between donor and recipient were removed because the origin of such sequences could not be assigned. To count as alloreactive, a clone needed at least 2-fold expansion over unstimulated cells and a minimum CFSE-low frequency of 0.002% (template counts) or 0.001% (read counts). Clones detected in sequenced pre-transplant spleen, lymph node, or MLR CFSE-low populations of the donor or recipient were defined as mappable. Cumulative frequency of alloreactive clones was calculated as a percentage of all sequences weighted by copy number. As stored in TCRdb, this immuneACCESS dataset retains in-frame rearrangements with V and J assigned. A fraction of the clones does not appear; measured against another copy, unresolved V genes explain less than half of the discrepancy, and the remainder lacks a known reason. V and J calls and clone size are those listed in that table; D and trimming were worked out from the DNA. For this sample there are over 80,000 clones; under 95% appear just once. The top ten clonotypes cover roughly 0.43% of the sample.

Broader findings and caveats from the paper: Early after transplant, declines in HvG clones were associated with peak levels of circulating GvH clones. Patients with donor T cell macrochimerism had high GvH to HvG T cell clonal ratios in their allografts. GvH clones were detected in recipient bone marrow, and some appeared earlier in ileal mucosa or blood, consistent with an intestinal mucosal origin. The conclusions were limited by the relatively low number and heterogeneity of the intestinal transplant patients.

Notes on this clone: No cognate antigen has been identified for it. Base qualities were left out, and no much larger clone turns up one base away.

The meaning of the sample's time point label: cells obtained before transplantation from donor or recipient. CD3+CD4+ and CD3+CD8+ populations were FACS-sorted from unstimulated pre-transplant donor and recipient cells taken from spleen or lymph nodes. CDR1 and CDR2, per the germline V gene, are MDHEN and SYDVKM. The cysteine opens and the phenylalanine closes a CDR3 of 13 amino acids. The CDR3 DNA has 39 bases and is translated from base 1. V and J are truncated by 3 bases and 5 bases respectively, leaving an intervening sequence of 7 bases. This receptor was taken from a human donor who was the organ donor for an intestinal transplant. Sequencing used unstimulated CD8+ T cells sorted from spleen or lymph node cells, obtained before transplant. The chain is assembled from TRBV28 and TRBJ1-4; the D gene lacks a confident call. CDR3 sequence: CASSFQSNEKLFF. The sequenced DNA is TGTGCCAGCAGTTTCCAGTCCAATGAAAAACTGTTTTTT.